This T cell receptor beta chain was captured by sequencing in a study of post-analysis software for immune sequencing data. Overall study results and limits: Significantly lower normalized Chao1 diversity was found in patients with multiple sclerosis relative to controls. When patients were compared with controls, four to six TRBV segments were more frequent, TRBV5-6, TRBV5-1 and TRBV20-1 among them.

Prepared libraries of TCR beta cDNA carried unique molecular identifiers. TCRdb reprocessed the PCR reads with MiXCR, giving one entry per CDR3 protein. The table records hundreds of thousands of distinct CDR3 sequences, roughly three fifths of them present only once. V was cut by 3 bases and J by 2 bases, with 11 bases left in between. CDR1 and CDR2 (germline): MGHDK, SYGVNS. This CDR3 contains 15 residues. For this clonotype: The antigen is undetermined.

The receptor was derived from a girl aged 2 to 10 with multiple sclerosis. This chain links TRBV25-1 with TRBJ2-4; a possible D gene is TRBD2 (6 bases). The sequenced sample consisted of blood. The CDR3 DNA sequence: TGTGCCAGCAGTGAGGGTGGCGGGACCAAAAACATTCAGTACTTC. It yields the protein CASSEGGGTKNIQYF.